This T cell receptor (beta chain) is drawn from a study of graft-versus-host responses after intestinal transplantation. The CDR3 extends over 12 amino acids. Germline loops: CDR1 SGHRS, CDR2 YFSETQ. V gave up 1 base and J gave up 8 bases, with 9 bases separating them. Only in-frame clones appear in the TCRdb table, and some are missing; sequencing was by immunoSEQ multiplex PCR. The sample shows around 97,000 clones, 80% to 95% of them seen only once. Note on this clone: What it binds is not known.

The source of this sequence is a human donor who received an intestinal transplant. This specimen was unstimulated CD8+ T cells sorted from spleen or lymph node cells, taken before intestinal transplant. J is TRBJ1-1 and V is TRBV5-1; D uncertain. In DNA, the CDR3 is TGCGCCAGCAGCTTGAAACATTCAGAAGCTTTCTTT. This codes for CASSLKHSEAFF.